This passage covers 27 T cell receptor beta chains from one sample sequenced in a study of T cells in women clearing cervical HPV infection. Sequencing was performed with immunoSEQ multiplex PCR; in TCRdb, only in-frame clones are kept and a portion is missing. Recorded here are 25,000 to 35,000 clones; the top ten clones represent about 22%. The sequenced sample consisted of blood buffy coat. Source of these receptors: a woman between 18 and 69 years old with a cervical HPV16 infection that either progressed to CIN3+ or cleared (not recorded which).

A note on this clone: The observed sequence ends 3 residues before the CDR3 terminus, with the missing tail filled in from the germline J gene. The chain joins TRBV7-3 to TRBJ2-1; 11 bases fit TRBD2. The CDR3 runs to 16 residues. With V trimmed by 5 bases and J by 7 bases, 10 bases remained unmatched. Per germline, CDR1 SGHTA and CDR2 FQGTGA. CDR3: CASSPHSGRAANEQFF. The DNA read from the CDR3 is TGTGCCAGCAGCCCTCATAGCGGGAGGGCCGCAAATGAG.

This clone registers medium-sized by frequency. The read halts 3 residues ahead of the CDR3 end, with the missing end drawn from the germline J gene. The chain has TRBV10-3 and TRBJ2-5, with TRBD2 identical over 9 bases. Germline V gene data show CDR1 as ENHRY and CDR2 as SYGVKD. Trimming at V came to 6 bases and at J to 2 bases, leaving 1 base not matched to a gene. This CDR3 has 13 amino acids. Partial CDR3 DNA: TGTGCCATCAGGACTAGCGGTCAAGAGACC. It translates to CAIRTSGQET. The entire CDR3 protein is CAIRTSGQETQYF.

For this clone: Read coverage stops 3 residues before the CDR3 terminus; the germline J gene supplies the remainder. The rearrangement uses TRBV5-1 and TRBJ2-7, with 7 bases identical to TRBD2. Unmatched junction bases numbered 5, after V lost 2 bases and J lost 0 bases. The CDR3 consists of 15 residues. Per the germline V gene, CDR1 is SGHRS and CDR2 is YFSETQ. The CDR3 here is CASSFGGSSSYEQYF. The sequenced CDR3 bases are TGCGCCAGCAGCTTCGGCGGGAGTTCCTCCTACGAG.

In the case of this clone: The read gets to within 3 residues of the CDR3 end, and the germline J gene fills in the rest. The J gene is TRBJ2-4, the V gene TRBV16, with TRBD1 identical over 8 bases. V lost 2 bases and J lost 8; bases outside the gene matches: 2. Germline V gene lookup returns CDR1 KGHSY and CDR2 FQNENV. The CDR3 runs to 13 residues. Here the CDR3 reads CASSQQGADIQYF. The sequenced CDR3 bases are TGTGCCAGCAGCCAACAGGGGGCGGACATT. Variable domain in full (rest from reference TRBV16 and TRBJ2-4): GEEVAQTPKHLVRGEGQKAKLYCAPIKGHSYVFWYQQVLKNEFKFLISFQNENVFDETGMPKERFSAKCLPNSPCSLEIQATKLEDSAVYFCASSQQGADIQYFGAGTRLSVL.

Regarding this clone: Sequencing ends 3 residues short of the CDR3 end; the germline J gene provides the rest. The chain links TRBV7-9 to TRBJ2-1, with D possibly TRBD2 on 6 matching bases. CDR3 length: 12 residues. Germline loops: CDR1 SEHNR, CDR2 FQNEAQ (reference sequence). Between the trimmed V and J ends, which lost 5 bases and 7 bases, there was a span of 9 bases. CDR3 bases read: TGTGCCAGCAGCGACCGGGGGAATGAG. This encodes CASSDRGNE. From start to end, the CDR3 is CASSDRGNEQFF.

CDR3 DNA (partial): TGCAGTGCTAGAGCGGAGAGGGGTCCTTTCGAG. This codes for CSARAERGPFE. The entire CDR3 protein is CSARAERGPFEQYF. The V and J genes are TRBV20-1 and TRBJ2-7; D may match TRBD1 or TRBD2 (5 bases each). With the read ending 3 residues before the CDR3 end, the germline J gene is used to fill in that end. V was trimmed by 1 base and J by 6 bases, leaving 16 bases between them. CDR1 is DFQATT, CDR2 SNEGSKA, per germline (reference sequence). The CDR3 spans 14 residues.

With regard to this clone: The sequenced fragment ends 3 residues before the CDR3 boundary, so the rest is inferred from the germline J gene. The chain has TRBV12-3 or TRBV12-4 and TRBJ2-5, with 8 bases aligning to TRBD1. The ends lost 5 bases at V and 2 bases at J; junction bases unmatched: 7. This CDR3 has 15 residues. The CDR3 bases that were read are TGTGCCAGCAGTGCAGACAGGGGAATACAAGAGACC. It translates to CASSADRGIQET. The full CDR3 protein is CASSADRGIQETQYF.

About this clone: The DNA ends 3 residues before the CDR3 does, and the rest of the CDR3 is filled in from the germline J gene. The chain recombines TRBV30 with TRBJ2-5; D is unresolved. Germline assignment: CDR1 GTSNPN and CDR2 SVGIG (reference sequence). Trimming cost V 5 bases and J 2 bases, with 12 bases left between them. The CDR3 is 13 residues long. This chain's CDR3 is CAWAKRKQETQYF. The part of the CDR3 DNA that was read is TGTGCCTGGGCCAAGCGAAAACAAGAGACC.

On this clone: The sequenced fragment ends 3 residues before the CDR3 boundary, so the rest is inferred from the germline J gene. The chain recombines TRBV11-1 with TRBJ2-7; 10 positions agree with TRBD1. V dropped 1 base and J dropped 3; count of bases not matched to a gene: 3. Germline CDR1 is SGHAT and CDR2 is FQDESV (reference sequence). CDR3 length equals 15 residues. CDR3 amino acids: CASSLEGQGLYEQYF. CDR3 DNA (partial): TGTGCCAGCAGCTTAGAGGGACAGGGGCTCTACGAG.

As for this clone: The read comes to an end 3 residues before the CDR3 does, leaving the germline J gene to fill in the end. The gene calls are TRBV19 and TRBJ2-7; D may be TRBD1 (6 bases). Trimming shortened V by 4 bases and J by 3 bases, and 16 bases separated the two germline ends. This CDR3 region has 15 residues. In germline, CDR1 is LNHDA, CDR2 SQIVND (reference sequence). The chain's CDR3 is CASSTLGASSYEQYF. Partial CDR3 DNA: TGTGCCAGTAGTACTCTGGGGGCGTCCAGCTACGAG.

A remark on this clone: The sequence runs out 3 residues before the end of the CDR3; the remainder is reconstructed from the germline J gene. This chain joins TRBV29-1 and TRBJ2-7; TRBD1 matches at 9 bases. There are 12 residues in the CDR3. The germline V gene has CDR1 SQVTM and CDR2 ANQGSEA. V lost 3 bases and J lost 3; bases outside the gene matches: 0. The part of the CDR3 DNA that was read is TGCAGCGTTGAGGACAGGGGCTACGAG. Residues: CSVEDRGYE. The full CDR3 protein is CSVEDRGYEQYF.

Notes on this clone: Read data end 3 residues before the CDR3 end; the end is taken from the germline J gene. The gene calls are TRBV11-3 and TRBJ2-2; 7 bases fit TRBD2. V trimming: 3 bases; J trimming: 5 bases; junction bases outside the gene matches: 0. The CDR3 has 13 amino acids. Germline lookup yields CDR1 SGHNT and CDR2 YENEEA. CDR3 bases read: TGTGCCAGCAGCTTCGGGGGGACCGGGGAG. Its translation: CASSFGGTGE. The complete CDR3 protein is CASSFGGTGELFF.

Of note for this clone: The observed sequence ends 3 residues before the CDR3 terminus, with the missing tail filled in from the germline J gene. This chain uses TRBV5-6 with TRBJ2-1; the D gene is possibly TRBD1 (5 bases). Deletions cut 2 bases from V and 9 bases from J, with 18 bases between. Germline V gives CDR1 SGHDT, CDR2 YYEEEE. CDR3 length: 15 residues. CDR3 in amino acids: CASSFPQGQVGEQFF. The covered CDR3 bases are TGTGCCAGCAGCTTTCCCCAGGGCCAGGTGGGTGAG. Together with reference TRBV5-6 and TRBJ2-1, the CDR3 gives the full variable domain: DAGVTQSPTHLIKTRGQQVTLRCSPKSGHDTVSWYQQALGQGPQFIFQYYEEEERQRGNFPDRFSGHQFPNYSSELNVNALLLGDSALYLCASSFPQGQVGEQFFGPGTRLTVL.

Of note for this clone: Read coverage stops 3 residues before the CDR3 terminus; the germline J gene supplies the remainder. The chain employs TRBV7-9 and TRBJ2-1; TRBD2 agrees at 11 bases. Germline V gives CDR1 SEHNR, CDR2 FQNEAQ (reference sequence). Germline trimming cut 5 bases from V and 6 bases from J; bases unmatched to any gene: 6. The CDR3 spans 15 residues. The CDR3 region is CASSPTSGNANEQFF. CDR3 bases read: TGTGCCAGCAGCCCGACTAGCGGGAACGCCAATGAG.

About this clone itself: Coverage ceases 3 residues before the CDR3 finishes, and the germline J gene fills in the end. The chain employs TRBV20-1 and TRBJ2-2, with 11 bases fitting TRBD2. The length of the CDR3 is 17 residues. Germline V gene sequence: CDR1 DFQATT, CDR2 SNEGSKA (reference sequence). V dropped 5 bases and J dropped 5; count of bases not matched to a gene: 13. The CDR3: CSADPGLAAGGTGELFF. Incomplete CDR3 DNA: TGCAGTGCTGACCCGGGACTAGCGGCCGGAGGAACCGGGGAG.

On this clone itself: Read coverage stops 3 residues before the CDR3 terminus; the germline J gene supplies the remainder. This chain joins TRBV20-1 and TRBJ1-2, with D tentatively TRBD1 (5 bases). The CDR3 extends over 12 amino acids. Trimming took 6 bases from V and 6 from J, leaving 14 bases between them. CDR1 and CDR2 from the germline V gene are DFQATT and SNEGSKA (reference sequence). The CDR3 DNA, read in part, is TGCAGTGCCGAGGAGGGGAAGAATGGC. Encoded protein: CSAEEGKNG. The full-length CDR3 reads as CSAEEGKNGYTF.

With respect to this clone: The read ends 3 residues early relative to the CDR3; the germline J gene fills the gap. The chain combines TRBV30 with TRBJ2-2, with TRBD1 as a possible D gene (5 bases). Germline CDR1 reads GTSNPN; CDR2 reads SVGIG (reference sequence). The CDR3 is 13 amino acids. The CDR3 sequence is CAWNPVGANVLFF. CDR3 bases read: TGTGCCTGGAACCCTGTTGGGGCCAACGTG.

Regarding this clone: The read terminates 3 residues before the CDR3 end, so the remaining end is supplied by the germline J gene. This chain uses TRBV10-3 with TRBJ1-5; 8 nucleotides line up with TRBD1. Unmatched junction bases numbered 14, after V lost 0 bases and J lost 4 bases. The CDR3 contains 19 residues. The germline CDR1 and CDR2 sequences are ENHRY and SYGVKD. Partial CDR3 DNA: TGTGCCATCAGTGAGTCGTTCGGACAGGGAGACGGGGGTAATCAGCCC. Translated: CAISESFGQGDGGNQP. The entire CDR3 reads CAISESFGQGDGGNQPQHF.

Concerning this clone: The read ends 3 residues shy of where the CDR3 ends; the end is completed using the germline J gene. This sequence joins TRBV7-9 and TRBJ2-3, with TRBD1 matching over 11 bases. Germline CDR1 reads SEHNR; CDR2 reads FQNEAQ (reference sequence). This CDR3 spans 15 amino acids. The CDR3 region is CASSWGTGGMETQYF. CDR3 DNA, as far as it was read: TGTGCCAGCAGCTGGGGGACAGGGGGAATGGAGACG.

On this clone itself: From the germline J gene comes the end of the CDR3, since the read stops 3 residues before it. The V and J genes are TRBV7-3 and TRBJ2-7; tentative D call: TRBD2 (5 bases). With 2 bases removed from V and 6 bases from J, the gap between germline ends came to 8 bases. The length of the CDR3 is 12 residues. CDR1 and CDR2 (germline): SGHTA, FQGTGA. CDR3 protein: CASSLGRGEQYF. The sequenced part of the CDR3 DNA is TGTGCCAGCAGCTTAGGACGGGGCGAG.

Comment on this clone: The CDR3 end falls 3 residues outside the read, so it is completed with the germline J gene. This chain connects TRBV10-1 to TRBJ2-2; D is undetermined. V dropped 1 base and J dropped 1 base, with 7 bases sitting between them. The CDR3 is 15 amino acids. The V gene's germline CDR1 is WNHNN and CDR2 SYGVQD (reference sequence). This chain's CDR3 is CASSEYSRNTGELFF. The covered CDR3 bases are TGCGCCAGCAGTGAGTACAGCAGGAACACCGGGGAG.

As regards this clone: The read falls 3 residues short of the CDR3 end, and the missing part is taken from the germline J gene. The genes are TRBV2 and TRBJ1-2, with D perhaps TRBD1 (6 bases). Germline V gene lookup returns CDR1 SNHLY and CDR2 FYNNEI. Trimming removed 2 bases at V and 4 bases at J, with 14 bases between. This CDR3 spans 15 amino acids. The CDR3 spells CASSEWGRGSYGYTF. The DNA read from the CDR3 is TGTGCCAGCAGTGAATGGGGCAGGGGTTCCTATGGC.

With regard to this clone: The CDR3 goes on 3 residues after the read ends, and that part is filled in from the germline J gene. The chain is built from TRBV19 and TRBJ2-3; TRBD1 aligns across 7 bases. The germline V gene encodes CDR1 LNHDA and CDR2 SQIVND (reference sequence). CDR3 length: 14 residues. V shed 5 bases, J shed 2 bases, and the junction held 4 bases outside the gene matches. The sequenced CDR3 bases are TGTGCCAGTAGTTCTGGGACAGACACAGATACG. Protein: CASSSGTDTDT. The CDR3, in full, reads CASSSGTDTDTQYF. The entire variable domain, with the rest obtained from reference TRBV19 and TRBJ2-3, is as follows: DGGITQSPKYLFRKEGQNVTLSCEQNLNHDAMYWYRQDPGQGLRLIYYSQIVNDFQKGDIAEGYSVSREKKESFPLTVTSAQKNPTAFYLCASSSGTDTDTQYFGPGTRLTVL.

To note about this clone: The read falls 3 residues short of the CDR3 end, and the missing part is taken from the germline J gene. This specimen includes other DNA sequences encoding the same CDR3. V is TRBV20-1 and J is TRBJ1-2; 9 nucleotides agree with TRBD1. CDR3 length: 12 residues. Germline CDR1 is DFQATT and CDR2 is SNEGSKA (reference sequence). The covered CDR3 bases are TGCAGTGCCGCACAGGGGGCGCGGGGC. Its protein is CSAAQGARG. The full CDR3 reads CSAAQGARGYTF.

A word on this clone: The read gets to within 3 residues of the CDR3 end, and the germline J gene fills in the rest. V is TRBV4-1 and J is TRBJ2-3, with D maybe TRBD2 (6 bases). The CDR3 runs to 15 residues. Germline CDR1 reads MGHRA; CDR2 reads YSYEKL. The ends were cut back, 3 bases at V and 3 bases at J, with 13 bases in the middle. The sequenced CDR3 bases are TGCGCCAGCAGCCAGTTATTCGGGGGTACAGATACG. Translating gives CASSQLFGGTDT. The whole CDR3 region reads CASSQLFGGTDTQYF.

As concerns this clone: The read comes to an end 3 residues before the CDR3 does, leaving the germline J gene to fill in the end. The chain combines TRBV11-2 with TRBJ1-4; 8 nucleotides agree with TRBD1. The ends lost 6 bases at V and 3 bases at J; junction bases unmatched: 6. This CDR3 has 15 amino acids. Germline loops: CDR1 SGHAT, CDR2 FQNNGV. The DNA read from the CDR3 is TGTGCCAGCAGTTTATCACAGGGGGCTAATGAAAAA. It yields the protein CASSLSQGANEK. The whole CDR3 sequence reads CASSLSQGANEKLFF. The entire variable domain, with the rest obtained from reference TRBV11-2 and TRBJ1-4, is as follows: EAGVAQSPRYKIIEKRQSVAFWCNPISGHATLYWYQQILGQGPKLLIQFQNNGVVDDSQLPKDRFSAERLKGVDSTLKIQPAKLEDSAVYLCASSLSQGANEKLFFGSGTQLSVL.

Regarding this clone: The read ends 3 residues early relative to the CDR3; the germline J gene fills the gap. The chain joins TRBV2 to TRBJ1-1; 7 bases map to TRBD1. The germline gives CDR1 SNHLY, CDR2 FYNNEI. The CDR3 is made up of 11 amino acids. CDR3: CAQYQQGEAFF. CDR3 DNA (partial): TGTGCCCAATACCAACAGGGGGAA.